This section outlines one TCR beta chain sequence together with its context. This record belongs to a study of regulatory T cells in long-lasting Graves disease. Regarding time point: newly diagnosed GD, antithyroid drugs for less than 3 months. PBMCs provided the RNA from which the TCR library was made. Each of the patients was recruited from an endocrinology department situated in Xi'an, China. The V end lost 9 bases, the J end lost 1 base, and 8 bases lay between the germline ends. The CDR3 runs to 12 residues. Germline V CDR1 and CDR2: MNHNS, SASEGT. iRepertoire HTBI primers and Arm-PCR of CDR3 regions built TCR beta libraries. TCRdb passed the multiplex PCR reads through MiXCR, listing each CDR3 protein once. The data show around 450,000 distinct CDR3 sequences, approximately 15% seen once. These sequences were also reported in another study, on T cells in Graves' hyperthyroidism and ophthalmopathy.

Sequencing was performed on peripheral blood mononuclear cells (PBMCs), taken at new diagnosis, from a patient treated with antithyroid drugs. This sequence joins TRBV6-1 and TRBJ2-3; D is possibly TRBD1 (6 bases). The receptor was isolated from a woman between 40 and 55 years old with Graves disease. The chain's CDR3 is CASEGGTDTQYF. The DNA for the CDR3 is TGTGCCAGTGAGGGGGGCACAGATACGCAGTATTTT.